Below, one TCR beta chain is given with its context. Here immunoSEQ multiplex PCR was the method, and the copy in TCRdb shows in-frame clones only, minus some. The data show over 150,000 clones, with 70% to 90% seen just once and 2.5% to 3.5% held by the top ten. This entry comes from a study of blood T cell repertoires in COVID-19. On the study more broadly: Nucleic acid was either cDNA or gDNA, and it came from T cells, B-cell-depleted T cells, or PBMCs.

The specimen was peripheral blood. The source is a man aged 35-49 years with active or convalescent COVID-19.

CDR3 DNA: TGCGCCAGCAGTCACAATAATCAGCCCCAGCATTTT. Translation: CASSHNNQPQHF. The rearrangement uses TRBV10-1 and TRBJ1-5; D remains unclear. The CDR3 loop spans 12 amino acids. The V end lost 5 bases, the J end lost 4 bases, and 6 bases lay between the germline ends. In germline, CDR1 is WNHNN, CDR2 SYGVQD (reference sequence).